Presented here are 20 T cell receptor beta chains from one specimen sequenced in a study of T cell responses to AZD1222 COVID-19 vaccine. Data came from immunoSEQ multiplex PCR; TCRdb stores just in-frame clones and leaves some out. The sample shows some 150,000 clones, approximately 93% of them seen only once. Sequences were derived from peripheral blood, sampled on day 0 of AZD1222 vaccination. The receptors here all came from an adult in good health.

The chain has TRBV5-8 and TRBJ1-2; tentative D call: TRBD1 (5 bases). Per germline, CDR1 SGHTS and CDR2 YDEGEE. This CDR3 region has 16 residues. Trimming removed 3 bases from V and 4 bases from J, with 19 bases in between. CDR3 bases: TGTGCCAGCAGCTGGCTTTCAGGGTCGGTTGGCTATGGCTACACCTTC. This sequence encodes CASSWLSGSVGYGYTF. Supplemented by reference TRBV5-8 and TRBJ1-2, the full variable domain reads EAGVTQSPTHLIKTRGQQATLRCSPISGHTSVYWYQQALGLGLQFLLWYDEGEERNRGNFPPRFSGRQFPNYSSELNVNALELEDSALYLCASSWLSGSVGYGYTFGSGTRLTVV.

The genes are TRBV19 and TRBJ1-2; the match to TRBD1 covers 7 bases. Germline V CDR1 and CDR2: LNHDA, SQIVND (reference sequence). Trimming removed 4 bases from V and 6 bases from J; junction bases left unmatched: 11. This CDR3 comprises 15 residues. As DNA, the CDR3 is TGTGCCAGTAGTACCCCGGGGTACAGGGGCAATGGCTACACCTTC. Protein: CASSTPGYRGNGYTF.

The genes are TRBV5-4 and TRBJ2-3; 12 nucleotides line up with TRBD2. This CDR3 comprises 19 residues. With 3 bases clipped from V and 1 base from J, the junction kept 12 bases outside the gene matches. Looked up from germline, CDR1 is SGHNT and CDR2 is YYREEE (reference sequence). This CDR3 reads CASSWTSGTRGFGTDTQYF. CDR3 coding DNA: TGTGCCAGCAGCTGGACTAGCGGGACAAGAGGGTTTGGCACAGATACGCAGTATTTT.

In DNA form, the CDR3 reads TGTGCCAGCAGGGGACAGTTCTTCTATAATTCACCCCTCCACTTT. Amino acids: CASRGQFFYNSPLHF. The chain employs TRBV2 and TRBJ1-6, with 7 bases lining up with TRBD1. Trimming took 6 bases from V and 3 from J; bases not matched to a gene: 5. The CDR3 length is 15 residues. Germline V lookup: CDR1 SNHLY, CDR2 FYNNEI.

The chain combines TRBV5-1 with TRBJ2-1; D is tentatively TRBD1 or TRBD2 (5 bases each). Germline-derived CDR1 and CDR2 are SGHRS and YFSETQ. Trimming left V 0 bases short and J 2 bases short, with 18 bases between. The CDR3 length is 18 residues. The CDR3: CASSLADFRGGAYNEQFF. The CDR3 nucleotides are TGCGCCAGCAGCTTGGCGGATTTTCGGGGCGGAGCCTACAATGAGCAGTTCTTC.

The chain has TRBV29-1 and TRBJ1-2; D is unclear. The CDR3 is 15 residues long. Trimming cost V 4 bases and J 3 bases, with 18 bases left between them. Germline V gene lookup returns CDR1 SQVTM and CDR2 ANQGSEA. This chain's CDR3 is CSVGRAHRTDYGYTF. DNA of the CDR3: TGCAGCGTTGGTAGAGCTCACAGAACCGACTATGGCTACACCTTC.

The rearrangement links TRBV11-3 to TRBJ2-2, with TRBD1 matching over 7 bases. Trimming removed 5 bases from V and 2 bases from J; junction bases left unmatched: 17. This CDR3 is 19 amino acids long. CDR1 SGHNT and CDR2 YENEEA come from the germline V gene. DNA for the CDR3: TGTGCCAGCAGCCCCGTGGGACAGCGAAAAGGAATAAACACCGGGGAGCTGTTTTTT. As protein: CASSPVGQRKGINTGELFF.

The rearrangement links TRBV7-9 to TRBJ2-7; 8 nucleotides match TRBD2. The CDR3 has 14 residues. The V segment lost 8 bases and the J segment 4 bases; nucleotides outside the gene matches: 10. Germline CDR1 reads SEHNR; CDR2 reads FQNEAQ (reference sequence). CDR3 sequence: CASANGGEQYEQYF. DNA of the CDR3: TGTGCCAGCGCCAACGGGGGGGAGCAGTACGAGCAGTACTTC.

V usage is TRBV24-1 and J usage is TRBJ2-2, with TRBD1 matching 9 bases. The CDR3 length is 18 residues. Germline V gene data show CDR1 as KGHDR and CDR2 as SFDVKD. The V and J ends lost 3 bases and 0 bases, in that order; junction bases with no gene match: 7. CDR3 in DNA: TGTGCCACCAGTGATCATGGACAGGGGATATCGAACACCGGGGAGCTGTTTTTT. Translated: CATSDHGQGISNTGELFF.

J is TRBJ1-2 and V is TRBV25-1; possibly TRBD1 for D (5 bases). There are 15 residues in the CDR3. V gave up 1 base and J gave up 8 bases, with 17 bases separating them. CDR1 and CDR2 from the germline V gene are MGHDK and SYGVNS. CDR3: CASSELDGRVGGYTF. The CDR3 DNA is TGTGCCAGCAGTGAATTAGATGGCAGGGTCGGAGGCTACACCTTC.

The rearrangement uses TRBV6-4 and TRBJ2-1; 12 bases fit TRBD2. The CDR3 is made up of 15 amino acids. Germline loops: CDR1 MRHNA, CDR2 SNTAGT. V trimming: 3 bases; J trimming: 10 bases; junction bases outside the gene matches: 7. The CDR3 protein is CASSDETSGGEEQFF. DNA of the CDR3: TGTGCCAGCAGTGATGAGACTAGCGGGGGAGAAGAGCAGTTCTTC.

The chain links TRBV10-3 to TRBJ1-1; TRBD1 matches 7 bases. Per germline, CDR1 ENHRY and CDR2 SYGVKD. CDR3 size: 13 residues. The trim removed 8 bases at V and 0 bases at J, leaving 3 bases unmatched. CDR3 amino acids: CAIAQGVNTEAFF. DNA for the CDR3: TGTGCCATCGCCCAGGGGGTGAACACTGAAGCTTTCTTT.

This clone was recorded only once. The V and J genes are TRBV3-1 (or the pseudogene TRBV3-2) and TRBJ1-5; the D gene is possibly TRBD1 (6 bases). Trimming removed 4 bases at V and 4 bases at J, with 11 bases between. Germline lookup yields CDR1 LGHDT and CDR2 YNNKEL (reference sequence). This CDR3 is built from 14 residues. The CDR3 sequence is CASSRRTENQPQHF. Here the CDR3 DNA reads TGTGCCAGCAGCCGTCGGACAGAGAATCAGCCCCAGCATTTT.

CDR3 sequence (DNA): TGTGCCAGCAGCTTATTCCCCGGGCCCAATTGGGAGGAGCAGTTCTTC. This codes for CASSLFPGPNWEEQFF. The gene calls are TRBV7-9 and TRBJ2-1, with D possibly being TRBD2 (5 bases). Germline V gene data show CDR1 as SEHNR and CDR2 as FQNEAQ (reference sequence). The CDR3 covers 16 residues. Trimming shortened V by 2 bases and J by 10 bases, and 21 bases separated the two germline ends.

V gene TRBV19 combines with J gene TRBJ1-1; 7 positions agree with TRBD1. With 5 bases clipped from V and 1 base from J, the junction kept 10 bases outside the gene matches. Germline-derived CDR1 and CDR2 are LNHDA and SQIVND (reference sequence). The CDR3 runs 16 residues. The CDR3 region has the DNA TGTGCCAGTAGTTTTCACAGGGGCCGCGGGAACACTGAAGCTTTCTTT. This codes for CASSFHRGRGNTEAFF.

The rearrangement joins TRBV5-1 to TRBJ1-2, with 11 bases aligning to TRBD1. CDR1 is SGHRS and CDR2 is YFSETQ in the germline V gene. Trimming took 4 bases from V and 8 from J; bases not matched to a gene: 4. This CDR3 contains 13 residues. The DNA of the CDR3 is TGCGCCAGCAGCCCTGGGACAGGGGGAGGCTACACCTTC. This sequence encodes CASSPGTGGGYTF.

CDR3 in amino acids: CASSEARSLNTEAFF. Written as DNA, the CDR3 is TGTGCCAGCAGTGAAGCGCGGTCTCTGAACACTGAAGCTTTCTTT. The chain joins TRBV2 to TRBJ1-1; unclear D gene. Germline assignment: CDR1 SNHLY and CDR2 FYNNEI. The CDR3 is 15 residues long. The germline V and J ends were trimmed by 0 bases and 0 bases, with 8 bases remaining between them.

The chain uses TRBV7-9 and TRBJ1-1; D unclear. The CDR3 runs to 13 residues. Germline CDR1 is SEHNR and CDR2 is FQNEAQ (reference sequence). V lost 4 bases and J lost 3, with 9 bases in between. The chain's CDR3 is CASSSGGDTEAFF. The CDR3 coding sequence is TGTGCCAGCAGCTCCGGCGGGGACACTGAAGCTTTCTTT.

The chain carries TRBV3-1 (or the pseudogene TRBV3-2) and TRBJ1-2, with a weak D call TRBD1 (5 bases). Trimming shortened V by 4 bases and J by 8 bases, and 11 bases separated the two germline ends. Germline CDR1 LGHDT, CDR2 YNNKEL (reference sequence). This CDR3 has 12 amino acids. The CDR3 sequence: CASSLQVSGYTF. CDR3 DNA sequence: TGTGCCAGCAGCCTACAGGTCTCCGGCTACACCTTC.

This chain links TRBV6-6 with TRBJ2-6; D not certain. This CDR3 has 16 residues. From germline, CDR1 is MNHNY and CDR2 SVGAGI (reference sequence). The V and J ends lost 6 bases and 2 bases respectively, with 14 bases between them. CDR3 bases: TGTGCCAGCAGGCCAATTCGGGCGACTGGGGCCAACGTCCTGACTTTC. Its translation is CASRPIRATGANVLTF.